This note documents a single T cell receptor beta chain sequence. Antigen: not known. These data originate in a study of OX40 agonist ivuxolimab in advanced cancers. Study background: Patients treated during dose escalation were battling hepatocellular carcinoma, melanoma, renal cell or head and neck cancer. Among those treated, three patients had partial responses, one with hepatocellular carcinoma and two with cutaneous melanoma.

This CDR3 has 15 amino acids. Looked up from germline, CDR1 is SGHRS and CDR2 is YFSETQ. The ends were cut back, 7 bases at V and 3 bases at J, with 19 bases in the middle. Whole-study findings and limits: Specificity for antigen went undetermined in the expanded peripheral T cells. CD4+ and CD8+ blood T cells expanded clonally by week 6 at 0.1 to 3.0 mg/kg.

Profiled with immunoSEQ multiplex PCR; TCRdb holds only in-frame clones, not every one. The data contain some 80,000 clones, nearly 95% of them seen just once; the ten biggest clones take up 20%. The chain links TRBV5-1 to TRBJ2-5, with D possibly TRBD2 on 5 matching bases. Sequencing used CD4+ or CD8+ T cells sorted from blood, obtained in a trial of the OX40 agonist ivuxolimab. The sequence came from an adult with an advanced solid tumor such as melanoma, head and neck, liver or kidney cancer. As DNA, the CDR3 is TGCGCCAGCGAGTCGGGATCCCTGGGAAAAGAGACCCAGTACTTC. Encoded protein: CASESGSLGKETQYF.